The next 8 T cell receptor beta chains were all read from a single sample in a study of cytomegalovirus exposure and HLA in healthy donors. The primer mix had 60 Vbeta and 13 Jbeta primers. Clones were read by immunoSEQ multiplex PCR, and TCRdb kept only the in-frame ones, dropping some. The data show about 69,000 clones, with under 80% seen just once and approximately 15% held by the top ten. The sample comprised PBMCs. These receptors were obtained from a male donor in good health and CMV-seropositive.

Of note for this clone: The same CDR3 arises from other DNA sequences in this sample as well. V is TRBV5-1 and J is TRBJ1-3; D remains ambiguous. CDR1 and CDR2 (germline): SGHRS, YFSETQ. V lost 0 bases, J lost 2 bases, and 6 bases lay in between. The CDR3 contains 14 residues. The CDR3 loop is CASSLAGTGNTIYF. The CDR3 DNA follows: TGCGCCAGCAGCTTGGCGGGGACTGGAAACACCATATATTTT.

This rearrangement joins TRBV7-2 to TRBJ2-5; perhaps TRBD2 as D (5 bases). V gave up 5 bases and J gave up 5 bases, with 12 bases separating them. The CDR3 is 13 residues long. Germline CDR1 and CDR2: SGHTA and FQGNSA. The CDR3 sequence: CASSLGRGETQYF. DNA for the CDR3: TGTGCCAGCAGCCTAGGCCGAGGGGAGACCCAGTACTTC.

The genes are TRBV5-6 and TRBJ1-5; TRBD1 is a possible D gene (6 bases). The CDR3 consists of 14 residues. Germline CDR1 and CDR2: SGHDT and YYEEEE. Between the trimmed V and J ends, which lost 6 bases and 5 bases, there was a span of 15 bases. The CDR3 region is CASTIGGRDQPQHF. The DNA of the CDR3 is TGTGCCAGCACCATTGGGGGCCGAGATCAGCCCCAGCATTTT.

The chain combines TRBV6-1 with TRBJ1-1, with unresolved D. V lost 2 bases and J lost 8, with 12 bases in between. The germline CDR1 and CDR2 sequences are MNHNS and SASEGT. This CDR3 is built from 13 residues. The CDR3 bases are TGTGCCAGCAGTGAAAAATTTTCCGTGGAAGCTTTCTTT. This codes for CASSEKFSVEAFF.

The chain carries TRBV19 and TRBJ2-3; tentative D call: TRBD1 (5 bases). This CDR3 is 14 amino acids long. Germline V CDR1 and CDR2: LNHDA, SQIVND (reference sequence). Trimming cost V 6 bases and J 0 bases, with 10 bases left between them. CDR3 sequence: CASRYDSSTDTQYF. As DNA, the CDR3 is TGTGCCAGTAGGTACGACAGTAGCACAGATACGCAGTATTTT.

V is TRBV6-1 and J is TRBJ1-2; 7 bases align to TRBD1. This CDR3 contains 14 residues. Germline trimming cut 3 bases from V and 6 bases from J; bases unmatched to any gene: 7. CDR1 is MNHNS and CDR2 is SASEGT in the germline V gene. The CDR3 DNA follows: TGTGCCAGCAGTGAGGTCTTTGGGACAGATGGCTACACCTTC. The encoded protein is CASSEVFGTDGYTF.

The rearrangement joins TRBV30 to TRBJ2-3; 7 bases match TRBD1. CDR1 GTSNPN and CDR2 SVGIG come from the germline V gene (reference sequence). The J segment lost 1 base and the V segment lost 2 bases, leaving 6 bases of the junction unmatched. The CDR3 sequence is 15 residues long. CDR3 sequence (DNA): TGTGCCTGGAGTTTGTGGGACAGACGCACAGATACGCAGTATTTT. Protein sequence: CAWSLWDRRTDTQYF.

The chain links TRBV27 to TRBJ1-1; D gene unclear. The V gene lost 4 bases and the J gene lost 1 base, with 10 bases spanning the gap. The germline gives CDR1 MNHEY, CDR2 SMNVEV (reference sequence). There are 14 residues in the CDR3. The CDR3 DNA sequence: TGTGCCAGCAGTTCCCGGGTCCAGAACACTGAAGCTTTCTTT. Translation: CASSSRVQNTEAFF.